The present T cell receptor (beta chain) was sequenced within a study of T cells in Graves' hyperthyroidism and ophthalmopathy. Study context: Initial diagnosis, before any treatment, was when peripheral blood was collected.

As to this clonotype: Its target is not known. An end of the junction does not agree with germline; a read error may underlie this.

Stable hyperthyroidism: no ophthalmopathy progression over 18 months of follow-up. Every diagnosis used clinical symptoms, serum thyroxine and TRAb, thyroid ultrasound and orbital computed tomography. In germline, CDR1 is MGHDK, CDR2 SYGVNS. The CDR3 covers 15 residues. The study's findings and limits: Most expanded thyroid clonotypes above 0.001 also appeared in blood.

RNA transcripts were the template for amplifying TCR beta CDR3 regions. During a first-round RT-PCR of the TCR CDR3, the HTBI primer set was used. One entry per CDR3 protein, called by TCRdb with MiXCR from the multiplex PCR reads. Here the sample spans around 450,000 distinct CDR3 sequences, roughly 14% being singletons. Material for sequencing was blood. This clonotype originated in a woman in her late teens or twenties with Graves' hyperthyroidism. The gene calls are TRBV25-1 and TRBJ2-7; TRBD1 matches 9 bases. The CDR3 loop reads CACSDSGTGHYEQYF. CDR3 coding DNA: TGTGCCTGCAGTGACTCCGGGACAGGGCATTACGAGCAGTACTTC.